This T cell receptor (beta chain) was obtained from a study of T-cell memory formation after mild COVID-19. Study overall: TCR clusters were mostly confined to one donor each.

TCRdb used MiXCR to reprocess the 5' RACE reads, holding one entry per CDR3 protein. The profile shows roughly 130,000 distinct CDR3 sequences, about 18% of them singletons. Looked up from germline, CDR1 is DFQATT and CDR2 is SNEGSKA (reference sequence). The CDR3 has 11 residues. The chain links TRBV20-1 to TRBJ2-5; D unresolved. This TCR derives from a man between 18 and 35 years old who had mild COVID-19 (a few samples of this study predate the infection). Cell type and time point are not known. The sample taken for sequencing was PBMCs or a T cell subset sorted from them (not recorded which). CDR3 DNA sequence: TGCAGCCCGGTTTTCGGAGAGACCCAGTACTTC. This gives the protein CSPVFGETQYF.